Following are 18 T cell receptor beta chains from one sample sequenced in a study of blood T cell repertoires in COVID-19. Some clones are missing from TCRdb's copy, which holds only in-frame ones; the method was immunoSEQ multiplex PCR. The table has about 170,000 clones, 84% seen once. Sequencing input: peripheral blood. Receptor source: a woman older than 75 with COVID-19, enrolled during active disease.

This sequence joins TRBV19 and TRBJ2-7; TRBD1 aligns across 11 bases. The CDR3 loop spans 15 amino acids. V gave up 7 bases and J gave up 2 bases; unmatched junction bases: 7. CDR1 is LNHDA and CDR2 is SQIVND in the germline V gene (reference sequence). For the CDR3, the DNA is TGTGCCAGTACTCCGGGACAGGGGGGGGCCTACGAGCAGTACTTC. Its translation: CASTPGQGGAYEQYF.

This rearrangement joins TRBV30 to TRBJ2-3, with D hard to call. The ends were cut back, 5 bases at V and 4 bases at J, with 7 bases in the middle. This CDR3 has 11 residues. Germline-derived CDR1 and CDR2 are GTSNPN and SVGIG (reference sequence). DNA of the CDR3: TGTGCCTGGGCTATGGCAGATACGCAGTATTTT. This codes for CAWAMADTQYF.

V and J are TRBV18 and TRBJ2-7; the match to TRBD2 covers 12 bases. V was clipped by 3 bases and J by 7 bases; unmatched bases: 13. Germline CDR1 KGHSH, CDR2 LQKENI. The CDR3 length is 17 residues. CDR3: CASSPAGRLAGAWEQYF. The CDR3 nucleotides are TGTGCCAGCTCACCTGCGGGGAGACTAGCGGGAGCGTGGGAGCAGTACTTC.

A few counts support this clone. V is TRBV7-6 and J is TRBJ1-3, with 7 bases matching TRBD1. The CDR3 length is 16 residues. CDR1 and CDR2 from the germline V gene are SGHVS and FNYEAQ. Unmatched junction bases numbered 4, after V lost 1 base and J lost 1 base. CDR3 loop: CASSLGAGGSGNTIYF. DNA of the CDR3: TGTGCCAGCAGCTTAGGCGCAGGGGGGTCTGGAAACACCATATATTTT.

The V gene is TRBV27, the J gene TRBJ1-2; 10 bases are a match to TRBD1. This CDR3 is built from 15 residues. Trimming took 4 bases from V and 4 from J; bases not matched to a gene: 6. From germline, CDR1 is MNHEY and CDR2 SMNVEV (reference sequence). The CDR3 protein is CASSSLTGGGYGYTF. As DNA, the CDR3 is TGTGCCAGCAGTTCGCTGACAGGGGGCGGCTATGGCTACACCTTC.

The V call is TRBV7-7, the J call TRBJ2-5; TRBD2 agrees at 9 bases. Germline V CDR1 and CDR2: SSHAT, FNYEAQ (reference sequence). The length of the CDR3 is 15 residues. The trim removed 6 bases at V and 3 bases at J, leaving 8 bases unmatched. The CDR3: CASREDLAGKETQYF. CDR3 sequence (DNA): TGTGCCAGCAGAGAGGACCTAGCGGGAAAAGAGACCCAGTACTTC.

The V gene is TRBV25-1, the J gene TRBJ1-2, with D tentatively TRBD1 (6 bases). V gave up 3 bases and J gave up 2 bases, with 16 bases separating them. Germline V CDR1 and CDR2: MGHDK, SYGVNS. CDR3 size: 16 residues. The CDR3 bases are TGTGCCAGCAGTGAGGATAATACAGGGAGAAACTATGGCTACACCTTC. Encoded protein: CASSEDNTGRNYGYTF.

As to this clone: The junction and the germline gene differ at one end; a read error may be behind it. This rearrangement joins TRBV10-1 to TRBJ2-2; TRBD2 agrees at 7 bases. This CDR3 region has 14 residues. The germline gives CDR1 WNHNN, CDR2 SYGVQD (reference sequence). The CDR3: CASGETSWVGELFF. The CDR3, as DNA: TGCGCCAGCGGTGAGACTAGCTGGGTCGGGGAGCTGTTTTTT.

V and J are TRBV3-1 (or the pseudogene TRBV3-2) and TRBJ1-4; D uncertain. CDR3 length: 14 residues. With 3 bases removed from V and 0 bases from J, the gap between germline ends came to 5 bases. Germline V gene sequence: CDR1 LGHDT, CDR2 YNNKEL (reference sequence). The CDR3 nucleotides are TGTGCCAGCAGCCACAGTCCAACTAATGAAAAACTGTTTTTT. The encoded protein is CASSHSPTNEKLFF.

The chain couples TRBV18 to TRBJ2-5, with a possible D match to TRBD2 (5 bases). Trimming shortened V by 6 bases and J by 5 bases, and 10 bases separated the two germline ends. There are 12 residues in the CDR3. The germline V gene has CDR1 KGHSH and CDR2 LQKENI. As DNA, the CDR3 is TGTGCCAGCTCCCGCCCGGGGGAGACCCAGTACTTC. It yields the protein CASSRPGETQYF.

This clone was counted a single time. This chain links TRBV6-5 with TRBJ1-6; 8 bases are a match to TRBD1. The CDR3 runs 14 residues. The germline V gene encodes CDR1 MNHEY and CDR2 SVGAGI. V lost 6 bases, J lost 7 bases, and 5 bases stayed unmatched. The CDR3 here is CASRPTGENSPLHF. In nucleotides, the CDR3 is TGTGCCAGCAGACCGACAGGGGAAAATTCACCCCTCCACTTT.

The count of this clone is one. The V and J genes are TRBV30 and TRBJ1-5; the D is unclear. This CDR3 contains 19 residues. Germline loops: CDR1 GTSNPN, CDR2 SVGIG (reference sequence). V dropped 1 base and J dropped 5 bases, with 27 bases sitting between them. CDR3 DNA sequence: TGTGCCTGGAGTGAACCGGACGGAGAATTCTTAGCCGGGGATCAGCCCCAGCATTTT. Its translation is CAWSEPDGEFLAGDQPQHF.

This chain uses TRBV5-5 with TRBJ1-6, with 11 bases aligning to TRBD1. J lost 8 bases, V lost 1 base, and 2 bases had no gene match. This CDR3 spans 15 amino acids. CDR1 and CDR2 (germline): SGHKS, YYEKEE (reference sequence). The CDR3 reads CASSLRDRGYSPLHF. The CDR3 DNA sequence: TGTGCCAGCAGCTTGAGGGACAGGGGGTATTCACCCCTCCACTTT.

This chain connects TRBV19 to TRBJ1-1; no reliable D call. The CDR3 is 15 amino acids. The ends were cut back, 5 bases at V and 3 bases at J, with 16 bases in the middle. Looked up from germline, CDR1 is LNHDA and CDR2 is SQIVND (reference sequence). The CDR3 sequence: CASSLGVGLDTEAFF. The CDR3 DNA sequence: TGTGCCAGTAGTCTCGGGGTTGGGTTAGACACTGAAGCTTTCTTT.

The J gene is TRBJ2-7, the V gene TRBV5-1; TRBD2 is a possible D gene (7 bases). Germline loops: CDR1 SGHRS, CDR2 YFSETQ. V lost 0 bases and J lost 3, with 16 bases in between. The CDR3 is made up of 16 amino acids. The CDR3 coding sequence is TGCGCCAGCAGCTTGGCGGGCGGCGGGGGCCTCTACGAGCAGTACTTC. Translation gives CASSLAGGGGLYEQYF.

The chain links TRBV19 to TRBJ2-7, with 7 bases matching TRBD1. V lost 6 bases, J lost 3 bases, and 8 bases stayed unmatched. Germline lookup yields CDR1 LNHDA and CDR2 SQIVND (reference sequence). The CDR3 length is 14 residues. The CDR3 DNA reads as TGTGCCAGTAGCCCTTGGGACAGCAACTACGAGCAGTACTTC. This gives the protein CASSPWDSNYEQYF.

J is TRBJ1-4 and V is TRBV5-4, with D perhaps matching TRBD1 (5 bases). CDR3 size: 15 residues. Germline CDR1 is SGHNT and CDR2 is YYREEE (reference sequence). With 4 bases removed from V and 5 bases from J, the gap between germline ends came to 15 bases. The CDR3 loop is CASSAWSKGNEKLFF. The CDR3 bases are TGTGCCAGCAGCGCCTGGTCCAAGGGGAATGAAAAACTGTTTTTT.

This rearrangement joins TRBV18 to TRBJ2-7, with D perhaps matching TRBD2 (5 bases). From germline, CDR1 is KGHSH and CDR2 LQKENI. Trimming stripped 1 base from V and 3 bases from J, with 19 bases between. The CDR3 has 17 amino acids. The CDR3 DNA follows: TGTGCCAGCTCACCACTTTATAAGACGGGAAAATACTACGAGCAGTACTTC. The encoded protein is CASSPLYKTGKYYEQYF.